This T cell receptor (beta chain) stems from a study of blood T cell repertoires in COVID-19. Only in-frame clones appear in the TCRdb table, and some are missing; sequencing was by immunoSEQ multiplex PCR. The profile shows about 170,000 clones, around 80% of them singletons. The CDR3 is 13 residues long. Per germline, CDR1 SGHTA and CDR2 FQGTGA. V shed 5 bases and J 6 bases; nucleotides not matched to a gene: 5. Sequenced: peripheral blood. The chain links TRBV7-3 to TRBJ1-2, with 8 bases lining up with TRBD1. This TCR was recovered from a woman in her 70s who had recovered from COVID-19. The CDR3 sequence is CASSPDRGDGYTF. The DNA for the CDR3 is TGTGCCAGCAGCCCAGACAGGGGCGATGGCTACACCTTC.